This TCR beta chain was documented in a study of human T cells and chemical hapten exposure. Looking at the study overall: A 2 cm by 2 cm inner upper arm patch received 2% DPC for sensitization. Diphenylcyclopropenone was administered weekly to the scalp of patients throughout the roughly 22-week study.

Points on this clonotype: The antigen remains undetermined.

The germline V and J ends were trimmed by 4 bases and 7 bases, with 13 bases remaining between them. Germline V gives CDR1 SQVTM, CDR2 ANQGSEA. The CDR3 spans 12 residues. A single record per CDR3 protein comes from TCRdb applying MiXCR to the RACE reads. The sample holds 150,000 to 200,000 distinct CDR3 sequences; around 30% are singletons and the top ten take roughly 3%. This sample's time point: pre-sensitization, week 0. Treatment given: therapeutic diphenylcyclopropenone sensitization with weekly scalp DPC. Total RNA was isolated from unfractionated whole blood. Findings of the study overall: Because they had alopecia, donors may respond immunologically unlike healthy people.

This chain links TRBV29-1 with TRBJ1-1, with D maybe TRBD1 (5 bases). This clonotype was sampled from a woman between 25 and 40 years old with alopecia areata. Some clones in this sample may be carry-over from other donors' samples. This specimen was whole blood, taken in connection with sensitization to the hapten diphenylcyclopropenone (DPC). The CDR3, as DNA: TGCAGCGTTGCGAGGGGCCAATTTGAAGCTTTCTTT. Translation: CSVARGQFEAFF.